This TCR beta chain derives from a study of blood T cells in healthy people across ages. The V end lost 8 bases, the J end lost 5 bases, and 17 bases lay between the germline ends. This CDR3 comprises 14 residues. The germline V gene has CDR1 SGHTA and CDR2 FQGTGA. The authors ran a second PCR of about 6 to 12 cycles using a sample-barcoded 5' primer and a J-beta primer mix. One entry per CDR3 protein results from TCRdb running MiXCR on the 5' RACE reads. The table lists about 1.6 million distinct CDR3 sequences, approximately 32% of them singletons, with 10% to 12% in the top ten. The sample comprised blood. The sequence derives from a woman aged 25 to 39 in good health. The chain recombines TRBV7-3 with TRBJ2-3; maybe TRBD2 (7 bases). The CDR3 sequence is CASPLWGGLDTQYF. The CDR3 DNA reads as TGTGCCAGCCCCCTCTGGGGGGGGCTAGATACGCAGTATTTT.